The 11 T cell receptor beta chains below come from one sample, sequenced in a study of T cell repertoires in cytomegalovirus infection (dated by TCRdb to the late 2010s). The data were produced on an Illumina HiSeq 1500. The public sequencing data were trimmed at Q25 with fastp and processed into clonotypes with MiXCR by TCRdb, which kept only in-frame beta chains. Merged by CDR3 protein, the rows form single entries marked with the most common genes and DNA. For this sample the table gives about 68,000 distinct CDR3 sequences, of which roughly 20% were detected only once. The biggest ten clones account for roughly 80% of the sample. These TCRs are of unknown antigen specificity. Sequences were obtained from PBMCs, sequenced either directly or after in vitro stimulation (not recorded which). The receptors come from a human donor in good health (CMV status not recorded). Some clones in this sample may be carry-over from other donors' samples.

V gene TRBV18 combines with J gene TRBJ1-1, with D possibly TRBD1 on 5 matching bases. The CDR3 extends over 15 amino acids. The V gene lost 2 bases and the J gene lost 1 base, with 11 bases spanning the gap. Germline CDR1 KGHSH, CDR2 LQKENI. The CDR3 protein is CASSPRLQGNTEAFF. Here the CDR3 DNA reads TGTGCCAGCTCACCAAGGTTGCAGGGGAACACTGAAGCTTTCTTT. Full variable domain (missing parts from reference TRBV18 and TRBJ1-1): NAGVMQNPRHLVRRRGQEARLRCSPMKGHSHVYWYRQLPEEGLKFMVYLQKENIIDESGMPKERFSAEFPKEGPSILRIQQVVRGDSAAYFCASSPRLQGNTEAFFGQGTRLTVV.

Only a few counts were recorded for this clonotype. This chain uses TRBV20-1 with TRBJ1-1; possible D gene TRBD1, 6 bases. V was pared by 2 bases and J by 6 bases, with 13 bases between. Germline CDR1 and CDR2: DFQATT and SNEGSKA (reference sequence). CDR3 length: 13 amino acids. The DNA for the CDR3 is TGCAGTGCTAGATTCGGACAGAGGTCTGAAGCTTTCTTT. Translated: CSARFGQRSEAFF.

The table lists this clonotype with a few counts. V is TRBV2 and J is TRBJ2-5; 11 nucleotides line up with TRBD2. Germline-derived CDR1 and CDR2 are SNHLY and FYNNEI. The CDR3 totals 15 residues. Trimming at V came to 5 bases and at J to 6 bases, leaving 8 bases not matched to a gene. CDR3 residues: CASSRISGREKTQYF. CDR3 bases: TGTGCCAGCAGTAGAATTAGCGGGAGGGAGAAGACCCAGTACTTC. Supplemented by reference TRBV2 and TRBJ2-5, the full variable domain reads EPEVTQTPSHQVTQMGQEVILRCVPISNHLYFYWYRQILGQKVEFLVSFYNNEISEKSEIFDDQFSVERPDGSNFTLKIRSTKLEDSAMYFCASSRISGREKTQYFGPGTRLLVL.

The rearrangement joins TRBV7-2 to TRBJ1-2; D is unresolved. Germline CDR1 SGHTA, CDR2 FQGNSA. V lost 1 base, J lost 2 bases, and 8 bases lay in between. The CDR3 loop spans 14 amino acids. CDR3 in amino acids: CASSLGPVNYGYTF. CDR3 bases: TGTGCCAGCAGCTTAGGTCCAGTAAACTATGGCTACACCTTC.

The table lists this clonotype with a few counts. J is TRBJ1-4 and V is TRBV19; possible D gene TRBD1, 5 bases. Germline V gene lookup returns CDR1 LNHDA and CDR2 SQIVND (reference sequence). Deletions cut 9 bases from V and 4 bases from J, with 18 bases between. The CDR3 spans 15 residues. The CDR3 loop reads CASLWNGGRNEKLFF. CDR3 nucleotide sequence: TGTGCCAGCCTGTGGAACGGGGGACGTAATGAAAAACTGTTTTTT.

This clonotype was detected a few times. The chain couples TRBV7-2 to TRBJ1-1; D ambiguous. There are 13 residues in the CDR3. V was trimmed by 5 bases and J by 6 bases, leaving 13 bases between them. Germline assignment: CDR1 SGHTA and CDR2 FQGNSA. CDR3 sequence (DNA): TGTGCCAGCAGCCCCGGATCCTTGGCTGAAGCTTTCTTT. Translated, it gives CASSPGSLAEAFF.

The genes are TRBV5-4 and TRBJ2-7, with D possibly being TRBD1 (6 bases). Germline CDR1 reads SGHNT; CDR2 reads YYREEE (reference sequence). The CDR3 runs 13 residues. Trimming pared 0 bases from V and 5 bases from J, leaving 9 bases between. CDR3 protein: CASSLETGNEQYF. CDR3 sequence (DNA): TGTGCCAGCAGCTTGGAGACAGGCAACGAGCAGTACTTC.

This sequence joins TRBV7-8 and TRBJ2-1; D may be TRBD2 (6 bases). This CDR3 is built from 17 residues. The germline V gene has CDR1 SGHVS and CDR2 FQNEAQ. V gave up 3 bases and J gave up 0 bases, with 15 bases separating them. The DNA for the CDR3 is TGTGCCAGCAGCTTCCCTATAGCGGATAGCTCCTACAATGAGCAGTTCTTC. Translated: CASSFPIADSSYNEQFF. Complete variable domain (other parts from reference TRBV7-8 and TRBJ2-1): GAGVSQSPRYKVAKRGQDVALRCDPISGHVSLFWYQQALGQGPEFLTYFQNEAQLDKSGLPSDRFFAERPEGSVSTLKIQRTQQEDSAVYLCASSFPIADSSYNEQFFGPGTRLTVL.

The chain is built from TRBV25-1 and TRBJ1-2; 9 bases map to TRBD1. This CDR3 spans 13 amino acids. Losses at the gene ends were 4 bases for V and 8 bases for J; bases not matched to a gene: 5. The germline CDR1 and CDR2 sequences are MGHDK and SYGVNS. In DNA, the CDR3 is TGTGCCAGCAGTGTAGGACAGGGGACAGGCTACACCTTC. It translates to CASSVGQGTGYTF.

The sample holds a few counts of this clonotype. The chain has TRBV6-2 or TRBV6-3 and TRBJ2-7; 7 bases fit TRBD2. V lost 5 bases, J lost 11 bases, and 18 bases stayed unmatched. The CDR3 length is 15 residues. Per germline, CDR1 MNHEY and CDR2 SVGEGT. CDR3 protein: CASSRSAGAGGPEYV. For the CDR3, the DNA is TGTGCCAGCAGTCGGTCGGCGGGAGCAGGCGGGCCCGAGTACGTC.

V and J are TRBV4-3 and TRBJ2-7, with TRBD1 matching over 7 bases. J gave up 3 bases and V 0 bases, and 20 bases lay outside the gene matches. Germline V lookup: CDR1 LGHNA, CDR2 YSLEER. The length of the CDR3 is 20 residues. CDR3 DNA: TGCGCCAGCAGCCAAGATCTCCCGCGACAGGGACATCTTTTTGGCTACGAGCAGTACTTC. Translated: CASSQDLPRQGHLFGYEQYF.